This T cell receptor beta chain was sequenced in a study of identical twins. Unique molecular identifiers were present on cDNA, and template switching added a universal primer site. MiXCR, applied by TCRdb to the 5' RACE reads, yields one record per CDR3 protein. The sample has hundreds of thousands of distinct CDR3 sequences, 8.6% seen once. The CDR3 has 11 amino acids. Concerning this clonotype itself: Its antigen is not identified. A read error is possible here, since a much larger clone lies one base away.

The study's findings and limits: Twins shared out-of-frame alpha sequences with excess low generation probability. Conclusions were drawn cross-sectionally by statistical analysis, without following the same donors. Diverse VJ usage suggested most zero-insertion clonotypes were not invariant T cells.

These data are also associated with another study on yellow fever vaccine responses in identical twins.

Sequencing was done on a sample of PBMCs. This clonotype was obtained from a woman in her late teens or twenties in good health. The chain employs TRBV12-3 or TRBV12-4 and TRBJ2-5; D uncertain. CDR3 region: CGSSPGEAQYF. CDR3 sequence (DNA): TGTGGCAGCAGCCCTGGTGAGGCCCAGTACTTC.